This TCR beta chain was captured in a study of beta chain features in type 1 diabetes. Study information: Age and gender were similar between patients and healthy donors, as were cell yields. Study findings and constraints: The naive, central memory and Treg TCRB repertoires showed an apparent similarity that was greater among patients than among healthy donors. All four CD4+ subsets of Type 1 diabetes patients contained TCRB CDR3s that were moderately but significantly shorter. The study notes PCR might favor shorter templates equally in patients and controls.

With 4 bases clipped from V and 1 base from J, the junction kept 4 bases outside the gene matches. In germline, CDR1 is SGHDT, CDR2 YYEEEE. This CDR3 spans 16 amino acids. As regards this clone: Its target is not known.

Stem cell-like memory, regulatory, central memory and naive CD4+ cells were sorted via CD45RO/CCR7/CD25/CD127/CD95/CD27. Sequenced material consisted of expressed TCRB transcripts (all of the isolated RNA was reverse transcribed). The table came from immunoSEQ multiplex PCR; TCRdb's copy has only in-frame clones and leaves some out. This table holds about 120,000 clones, approximately 16% found once. The sequence derives from a man aged 30 to 45 with type 1 diabetes. This chain links TRBV5-6 with TRBJ2-3; 12 nucleotides line up with TRBD2. Material for sequencing was central memory CD4+ T cells from blood. CDR3 nucleotides: TGTGCCAGCAGCCACGGACTAGCGGGGCGCACAGATACGCAGTATTTT. This translates into CASSHGLAGRTDTQYF.